The T cell receptor (beta chain) described here comes from a study of breast tumors, draining lymph nodes, adjacent tissues. Axillary draining lymph nodes of breast cancer patients supplied the node samples. The V gene lost 6 bases and the J gene lost 6 bases, with 12 bases spanning the gap. CDR1 is SNHLY and CDR2 is FYNNEI in the germline V gene. The CDR3 runs 13 residues. In this sample, this clonotype turned up many times. Antigen specificity is unknown. Findings and caveats of the study: Data only fit, rather than demonstrated, lymph node origin of most tumor T cells. Data fit most tumor T cells coming from lymph node, expanding in tumor.

TCRdb independently ran MiXCR on the multiplex PCR reads; one entry per CDR3 protein. Of around 230,000 distinct CDR3 sequences in the sample, approximately 30% were seen once. Input material: axillary lymph node tissue. V is TRBV2 and J is TRBJ1-5; tentative D call: TRBD1 (5 bases). This receptor was identified in a female donor with breast cancer. Some clones in this sample may be carry-over from other donors' samples. CDR3 region: CASRQRDAQPQHF. The CDR3 DNA sequence: TGTGCCAGCAGGCAGAGGGACGCTCAGCCCCAGCATTTT. Supplemented by reference TRBV2 and TRBJ1-5, the full variable domain reads EPEVTQTPSHQVTQMGQEVILRCVPISNHLYFYWYRQILGQKVEFLVSFYNNEISEKSEIFDDQFSVERPDGSNFTLKIRSTKLEDSAMYFCASRQRDAQPQHFGDGTRLSIL.